This T cell receptor beta chain was sequenced during a study of blood T cell repertoires in COVID-19. Study-wide context: Samples of COVID-19 (acute and convalescent) were obtained from the United States, Italy and Spain. The cDNA or gDNA used as material had been derived from T cells, B-cell-depleted T cells, or PBMCs.

In the original workflow: Cell counts per sample came from amplifying reference gene primers. The table came from immunoSEQ multiplex PCR; TCRdb's copy has only in-frame clones and leaves some out. V and J calls and clone size are those listed in that table; D and trimming were worked out from the DNA. The table includes 350,000 or so clones, around 80% detected once. Sequenced sample: peripheral blood. This sequence was found in a man under 40 with active or convalescent COVID-19.

The CDR3 region is CASSQDFSREQYF. The DNA for the CDR3 is TGCGCCAGCAGCCAAGATTTTAGCCGCGAGCAGTACTTC. This sequence joins TRBV4-1 and TRBJ2-7; D is ambiguous. The CDR3 runs to 13 residues. Deletions cut 0 bases from V and 6 bases from J, with 9 bases between. Germline V lookup: CDR1 MGHRA, CDR2 YSYEKL.